This passage covers 19 T cell receptor beta chains from one sample sequenced in a study of post-analysis software for immune sequencing data. Study observations and caveats: TRBV5-6, TRBV5-1 and TRBV20-1 were among 4 or 5 TRBV segments more frequent in patients than controls.

Their specific antigens are unknown. Every TCR beta cDNA library bore unique molecular identifiers. One entry per CDR3 protein results from TCRdb running MiXCR on the PCR reads. The sample contains roughly 540,000 distinct CDR3 sequences, under 40% of which appear only once. Material for sequencing was blood. These TCRs come from a girl younger than 18 with multiple sclerosis.

V is TRBV4-1 and J is TRBJ2-3; no clear D gene. Germline V CDR1 and CDR2: MGHRA, YSYEKL. The length of the CDR3 is 14 residues. The V and J ends lost 0 bases and 2 bases respectively, with 6 bases between them. CDR3 amino acids: CASSQELLTDTQYF. CDR3 sequence (DNA): TGCGCCAGCAGCCAAGAACTTCTCACAGATACGCAGTATTTT.

V usage is TRBV7-2 and J usage is TRBJ1-1; D is unclear. The CDR3 contains 13 residues. Germline V lookup: CDR1 SGHTA, CDR2 FQGNSA. Trimming took 6 bases from V and 0 from J, leaving 8 bases between them. The CDR3 loop reads CASSILMNTEAFF. Here the CDR3 DNA reads TGTGCCAGCAGTATATTGATGAACACTGAAGCTTTCTTT.

The chain uses TRBV6-6 and TRBJ2-5; D gene uncertain. In germline, CDR1 is MNHNY, CDR2 SVGAGI (reference sequence). The germline V and J ends were trimmed by 2 bases and 3 bases, with 10 bases remaining between them. The CDR3 covers 14 residues. The CDR3 region has the DNA TGTGCCAGCAGTTACGGGCAGTTGGAAGAGACCCAGTACTTC. It translates to CASSYGQLEETQYF.

The chain recombines TRBV7-2 with TRBJ1-2; the D is unclear. Germline CDR1 reads SGHTA; CDR2 reads FQGNSA. The V gene lost 4 bases and the J gene lost 5 bases, with 11 bases spanning the gap. CDR3 length: 13 amino acids. The DNA for the CDR3 is TGTGCCAGCAGCTCCGGATCAACATATGGCTACACCTTC. Its protein is CASSSGSTYGYTF.

This chain links TRBV11-2 with TRBJ2-5, with 16 bases matching TRBD2. Germline trimming cut 0 bases from V and 6 bases from J; bases unmatched to any gene: 7. Per germline, CDR1 SGHAT and CDR2 FQNNGV. CDR3 length: 18 residues. The CDR3 nucleotides read TGTGCCAGCAGCTTAGAGGCACCGGGACTAGCGGGGGGGAAGACCCAGTACTTC. This gives the protein CASSLEAPGLAGGKTQYF.

This clonotype was seen only a few times. The genes are TRBV9 and TRBJ1-2; 7 bases map to TRBD1. The CDR3 has 15 amino acids. The V gene's germline CDR1 is SGDLS and CDR2 YYNGEE. V shed 4 bases and J 1 base; nucleotides not matched to a gene: 7. CDR3 coding DNA: TGTGCCAGCAGCATAAACAGGGGAAATAACTATGGCTACACCTTC. Its translation: CASSINRGNNYGYTF.

The rearrangement joins TRBV19 to TRBJ1-6; D uncertain. V lost 5 bases and J 7 bases, leaving 6 bases between the germline ends. Per germline, CDR1 LNHDA and CDR2 SQIVND (reference sequence). The CDR3 runs to 12 residues. The CDR3 nucleotides are TGTGCCAGTAGTCGCCGGAATTCACCCCTCCACTTT. Its protein product is CASSRRNSPLHF. Full variable domain (remainder filled in from reference TRBV19 and TRBJ1-6): DGGITQSPKYLFRKEGQNVTLSCEQNLNHDAMYWYRQDPGQGLRLIYYSQIVNDFQKGDIAEGYSVSREKKESFPLTVTSAQKNPTAFYLCASSRRNSPLHFGNGTRLTVT.

This clonotype turned up a few times. The J gene is TRBJ1-5, the V gene TRBV12-3 or TRBV12-4; possible D gene TRBD1, 6 bases. Deletions cut 6 bases from V and 5 bases from J, with 11 bases between. There are 13 residues in the CDR3. The CDR3 DNA reads as TGTGCCAGCAGGCTACAGGGCTATCAGCCCCAGCATTTT. Its protein product is CASRLQGYQPQHF.

The V gene is TRBV6-2 or TRBV6-3, the J gene TRBJ2-1, with TRBD1 as a possible D gene (5 bases). The length of the CDR3 is 14 residues. Deletions cut 4 bases from V and 3 bases from J, with 10 bases between. Germline CDR1 reads MNHEY; CDR2 reads SVGEGT. CDR3 coding DNA: TGTGCCAGCAGTTTAAAGGGGCTCTACAATGAGCAGTTCTTC. Translating gives CASSLKGLYNEQFF.

The chain links TRBV20-1 to TRBJ2-3; D is uncertain. Between the trimmed V and J ends, which lost 2 bases and 4 bases, there was a span of 7 bases. The V gene's germline CDR1 is DFQATT and CDR2 SNEGSKA (reference sequence). The CDR3 spans 12 residues. In nucleotides, the CDR3 is TGCAGTGCTAGAAGCGCCCCAGATACGCAGTATTTT. Its translation: CSARSAPDTQYF.

This clonotype was observed a handful of times. The chain has TRBV2 and TRBJ2-6, with a tentative D call TRBD1 (5 bases). The CDR3 runs to 19 residues. Per the germline V gene, CDR1 is SNHLY and CDR2 is FYNNEI. The V gene lost 3 bases and the J gene lost 3 bases, with 21 bases spanning the gap. DNA for the CDR3: TGTGCCAGCAGTGAGTTGTGGGGCGCGGTGACGGTTGGGGCCAACGTCCTGACTTTC. It codes for CASSELWGAVTVGANVLTF.

The rearrangement links TRBV20-1 to TRBJ1-1; no clear D gene. CDR1 DFQATT and CDR2 SNEGSKA come from the germline V gene (reference sequence). The V end lost 6 bases, the J end lost 1 base, and 12 bases lay between the germline ends. This CDR3 is built from 13 residues. CDR3 loop: CSALDGWNTEAFF. For the CDR3, the DNA is TGCAGTGCGCTGGACGGGTGGAACACTGAAGCTTTCTTT.

The chain is built from TRBV20-1 and TRBJ2-7; D perhaps matches TRBD2 (6 bases). This CDR3 is built from 14 residues. V lost 5 bases, J lost 7 bases, and 21 bases lay in between. CDR1 is DFQATT and CDR2 is SNEGSKA in the germline V gene (reference sequence). The CDR3 nucleotides are TGCAGTGCTCCCACGGGGGAATCCTACAATGAGCAGTACTTC. It is translated as CSAPTGESYNEQYF.

This chain joins TRBV10-3 and TRBJ1-5; no clear D. Germline assignment: CDR1 ENHRY and CDR2 SYGVKD. V was trimmed by 2 bases and J by 1 base, leaving 6 bases between them. The CDR3 spans 14 residues. Written as DNA, the CDR3 is TGTGCCATCAGTGAGGCCGGGAGCAATCAGCCCCAGCATTTT. Translating it yields CAISEAGSNQPQHF.

The chain joins TRBV5-1 to TRBJ2-2; TRBD2 agrees at 8 bases. The germline V gene has CDR1 SGHRS and CDR2 YFSETQ. The V segment lost 2 bases and the J segment 3 bases; nucleotides outside the gene matches: 6. CDR3 length equals 16 residues. The CDR3 sequence is CASSLPGGGHTGELFF. CDR3 nucleotide sequence: TGCGCCAGCAGCTTACCCGGGGGGGGTCACACCGGGGAGCTGTTTTTT.

The chain combines TRBV6-1 with TRBJ2-7; TRBD2 matches at 8 bases. The CDR3 consists of 15 residues. Losses at the gene ends were 1 base for V and 3 bases for J; bases not matched to a gene: 5. The V gene's germline CDR1 is MNHNS and CDR2 SASEGT. The CDR3: CASSEGGTRHYEQYF. The CDR3 nucleotides read TGTGCCAGCAGTGAAGGCGGGACTAGACACTACGAGCAGTACTTC.

The V and J genes are TRBV6-1 and TRBJ1-3; 8 bases are shared with TRBD1. Germline V CDR1 and CDR2: MNHNS, SASEGT. This CDR3 is 16 amino acids long. Trimming cost V 3 bases and J 1 base; bases outside gene matches: 5. DNA of the CDR3: TGTGCCAGCAGTGAGGTTCAGGGGGCGTCTGGAAACACCATATATTTT. This codes for CASSEVQGASGNTIYF.

J is TRBJ2-3 and V is TRBV6-1; TRBD2 matches 7 bases. V was clipped by 3 bases and J by 2 bases; unmatched bases: 5. The CDR3 totals 15 residues. Germline CDR1 MNHNS, CDR2 SASEGT. The CDR3 spells CASSELAATTDTQYF. For the CDR3, the DNA is TGTGCCAGCAGTGAGCTAGCGGCCACCACAGATACGCAGTATTTT.

This clonotype was seen a few times. The gene calls are TRBV6-5 and TRBJ1-1; D not resolved. The V gene lost 5 bases and the J gene lost 1 base, with 14 bases spanning the gap. Germline V gives CDR1 MNHEY, CDR2 SVGAGI. There are 15 residues in the CDR3. The CDR3 sequence is CASSPHGRANTEAFF. The CDR3 DNA is TGTGCCAGCAGTCCACATGGGAGGGCGAACACTGAAGCTTTCTTT.